What follows is one TCR beta chain and its context. What it binds is unknown. This entry belongs to a study of cytomegalovirus exposure and HLA in healthy donors. General study results and limits: The tendency of first-cohort TCR clusters to co-occur in the roughly 130 validation repertoires was the finding of a later analysis. Cytomegalovirus association was assigned to approximately 160 TCR beta chains. The dataset shows that most TCR sequences were rare, while some public TCRs occurred in many donors. Testing in vitro showed a few CMV-associated chains specific for CMV antigens.

TCRdb's copy holds only in-frame clones and misses some; the assay was immunoSEQ multiplex PCR. In the table there are 150,000 or so clones, 94% of which are singletons. In germline, CDR1 is SNHLY, CDR2 FYNNEI. The V gene end was trimmed by 5 bases and the J gene end by 3 bases; junction bases not matched to a gene: 12. The CDR3 runs 16 residues. This sequence originates from a man aged 18 to 30 in good health and CMV-seropositive. This rearrangement joins TRBV2 to TRBJ1-2; TRBD1 agrees at 7 bases. What was sequenced was PBMCs. The CDR3 DNA is TGTGCCAGCAGTCCTTTTAAGGGGGCCTTGGACTATGGCTACACCTTC. Translation gives CASSPFKGALDYGYTF.